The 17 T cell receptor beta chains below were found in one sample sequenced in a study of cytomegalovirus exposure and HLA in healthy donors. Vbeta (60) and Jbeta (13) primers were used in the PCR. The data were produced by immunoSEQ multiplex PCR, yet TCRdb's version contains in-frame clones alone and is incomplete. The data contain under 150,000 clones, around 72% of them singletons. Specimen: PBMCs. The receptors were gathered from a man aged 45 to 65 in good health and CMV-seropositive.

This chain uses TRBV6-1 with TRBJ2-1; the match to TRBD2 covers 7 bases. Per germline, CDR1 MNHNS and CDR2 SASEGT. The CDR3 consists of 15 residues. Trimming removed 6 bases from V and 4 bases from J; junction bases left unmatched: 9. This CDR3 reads CASRGGGGPYNEQFF. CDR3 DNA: TGTGCCAGCAGGGGTGGCGGGGGACCGTACAATGAGCAGTTCTTC.

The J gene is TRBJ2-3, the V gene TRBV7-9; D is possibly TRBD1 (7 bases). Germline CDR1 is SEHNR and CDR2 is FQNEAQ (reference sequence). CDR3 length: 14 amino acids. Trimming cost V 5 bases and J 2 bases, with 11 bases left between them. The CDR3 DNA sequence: TGTGCCAGCAGCCTCAGGGGGGCCACAGATACGCAGTATTTT. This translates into CASSLRGATDTQYF.

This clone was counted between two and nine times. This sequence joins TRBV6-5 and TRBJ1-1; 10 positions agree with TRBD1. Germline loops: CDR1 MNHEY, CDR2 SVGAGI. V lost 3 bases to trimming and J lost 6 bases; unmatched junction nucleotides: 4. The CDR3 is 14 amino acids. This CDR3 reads CASSYDRGHPEAFF. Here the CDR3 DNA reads TGTGCCAGCAGTTATGACAGGGGGCATCCTGAAGCTTTCTTT.

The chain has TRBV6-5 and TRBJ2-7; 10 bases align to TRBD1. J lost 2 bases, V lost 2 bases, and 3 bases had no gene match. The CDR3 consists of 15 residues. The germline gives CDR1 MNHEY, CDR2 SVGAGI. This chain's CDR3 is CASSYRDRGPYEQYF. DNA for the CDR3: TGTGCCAGCAGTTACCGGGACAGGGGACCCTACGAGCAGTACTTC.

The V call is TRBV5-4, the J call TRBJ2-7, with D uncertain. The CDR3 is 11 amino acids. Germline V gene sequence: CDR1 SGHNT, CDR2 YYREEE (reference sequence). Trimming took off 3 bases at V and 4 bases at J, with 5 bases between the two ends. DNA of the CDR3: TGTGCCAGCAGCTCTCCTTACGAGCAGTACTTC. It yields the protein CASSSPYEQYF.

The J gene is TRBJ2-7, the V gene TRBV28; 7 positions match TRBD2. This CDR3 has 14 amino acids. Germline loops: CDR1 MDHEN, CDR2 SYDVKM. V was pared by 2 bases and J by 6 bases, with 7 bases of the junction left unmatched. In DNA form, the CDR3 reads TGTGCCAGCAGTTTAGGGGGAGGGAAGCGCGAGCAGTACTTC. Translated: CASSLGGGKREQYF.

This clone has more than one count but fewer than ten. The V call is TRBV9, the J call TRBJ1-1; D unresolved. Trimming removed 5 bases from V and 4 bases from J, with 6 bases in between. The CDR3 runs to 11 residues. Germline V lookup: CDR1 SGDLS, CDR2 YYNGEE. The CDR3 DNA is TGTGCCAGCAGTGCAGTCACTGAAGCTTTCTTT. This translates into CASSAVTEAFF.

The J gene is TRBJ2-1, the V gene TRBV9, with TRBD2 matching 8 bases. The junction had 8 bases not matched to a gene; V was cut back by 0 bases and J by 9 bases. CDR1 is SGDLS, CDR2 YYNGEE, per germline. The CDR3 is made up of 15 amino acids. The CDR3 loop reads CASSVVGLDGSEQFF. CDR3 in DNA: TGTGCCAGCAGCGTAGTGGGACTAGATGGTTCTGAGCAGTTCTTC.

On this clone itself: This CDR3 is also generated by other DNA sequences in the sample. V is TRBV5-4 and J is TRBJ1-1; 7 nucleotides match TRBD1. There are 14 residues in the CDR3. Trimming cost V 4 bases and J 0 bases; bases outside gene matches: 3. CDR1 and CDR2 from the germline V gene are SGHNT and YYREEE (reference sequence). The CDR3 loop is CASSQGQLNTEAFF. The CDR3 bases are TGTGCCAGCAGCCAGGGACAGCTGAACACTGAAGCTTTCTTT.

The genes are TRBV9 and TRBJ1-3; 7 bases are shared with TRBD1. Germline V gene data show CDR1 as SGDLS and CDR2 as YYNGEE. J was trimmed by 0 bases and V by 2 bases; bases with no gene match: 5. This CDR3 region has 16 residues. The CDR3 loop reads CASSVEGAHSGNTIYF. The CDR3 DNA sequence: TGTGCCAGCAGCGTTGAGGGGGCCCACTCTGGAAACACCATATATTTT. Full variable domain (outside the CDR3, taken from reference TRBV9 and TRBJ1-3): DSGVTQTPKHLITATGQRVTLRCSPRSGDLSVYWYQQSLDQGLQFLIQYYNGEERAKGNILERFSAQQFPDLHSELNLSSLELGDSALYFCASSVEGAHSGNTIYFGEGSWLTVV.

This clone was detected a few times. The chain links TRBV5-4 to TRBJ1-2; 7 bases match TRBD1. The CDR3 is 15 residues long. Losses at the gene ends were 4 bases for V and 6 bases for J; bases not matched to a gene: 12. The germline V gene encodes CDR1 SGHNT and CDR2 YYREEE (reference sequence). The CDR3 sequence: CASSPTTGTVDGYTF. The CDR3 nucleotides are TGTGCCAGCAGCCCAACGACAGGGACAGTTGATGGCTACACCTTC.

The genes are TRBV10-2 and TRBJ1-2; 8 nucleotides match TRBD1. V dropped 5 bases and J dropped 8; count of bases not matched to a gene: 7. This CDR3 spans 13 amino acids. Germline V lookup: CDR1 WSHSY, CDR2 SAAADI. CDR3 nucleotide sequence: TGCGCCAGCAGTCCGGACAGGGTATACGGCTACACCTTC. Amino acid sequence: CASSPDRVYGYTF.

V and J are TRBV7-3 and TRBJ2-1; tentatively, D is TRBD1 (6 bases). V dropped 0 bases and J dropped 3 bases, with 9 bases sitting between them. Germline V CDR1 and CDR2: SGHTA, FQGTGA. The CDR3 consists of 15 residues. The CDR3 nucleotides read TGTGCCAGCAGCTTAACCAGGGGAGACTACAATGAGCAGTTCTTC. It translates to CASSLTRGDYNEQFF.

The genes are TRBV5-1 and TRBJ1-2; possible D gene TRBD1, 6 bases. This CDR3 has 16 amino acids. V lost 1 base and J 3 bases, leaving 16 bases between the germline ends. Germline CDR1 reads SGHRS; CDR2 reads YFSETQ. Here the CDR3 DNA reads TGCGCCAGCAGCTTGAAACAGGGAGGGTTGGACTATGGCTACACCTTC. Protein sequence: CASSLKQGGLDYGYTF. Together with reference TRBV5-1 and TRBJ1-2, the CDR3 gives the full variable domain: KAGVTQTPRYLIKTRGQQVTLSCSPISGHRSVSWYQQTPGQGLQFLFEYFSETQRNKGNFPGRFSGRQFSNSRSEMNVSTLELGDSALYLCASSLKQGGLDYGYTFGSGTRLTVV.

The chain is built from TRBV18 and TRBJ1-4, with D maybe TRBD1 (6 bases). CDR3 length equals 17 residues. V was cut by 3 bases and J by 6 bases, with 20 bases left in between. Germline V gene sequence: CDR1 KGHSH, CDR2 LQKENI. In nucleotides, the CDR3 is TGTGCCAGCTCACCCTCTGGACAGAGCCCCCGGGATGAAAAACTGTTTTTT. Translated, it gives CASSPSGQSPRDEKLFF.

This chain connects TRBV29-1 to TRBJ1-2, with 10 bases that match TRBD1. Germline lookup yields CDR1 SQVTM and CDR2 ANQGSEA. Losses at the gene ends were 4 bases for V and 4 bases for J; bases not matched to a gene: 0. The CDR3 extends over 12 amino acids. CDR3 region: CSVGTGGYGYTF. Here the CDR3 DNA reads TGCAGCGTTGGGACAGGGGGCTATGGCTACACCTTC.

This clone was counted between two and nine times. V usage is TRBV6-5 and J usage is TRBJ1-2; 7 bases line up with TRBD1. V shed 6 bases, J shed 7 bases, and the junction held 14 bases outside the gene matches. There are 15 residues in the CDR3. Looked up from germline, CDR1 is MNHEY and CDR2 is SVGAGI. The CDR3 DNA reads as TGTGCCAGCAGCCACACACCCGACAGGGCGGGTGGCTACACCTTC. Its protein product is CASSHTPDRAGGYTF.